The entry below gives a single T cell receptor beta chain sequence along with its context. Antigen unknown. The sample comes from a study of T cells in narcolepsy. Study-wide findings and caveats: Autoreactive HCRT-specific and TRIB2-specific clonotypes were marked in same-patient CSF-versus-blood CD4+ comparisons. Healthy controls reportedly lacked the autoreactive clonotypes serially found in patients' blood.

V lost 0 bases and J lost 7; bases outside the gene matches: 14. In germline, CDR1 is MNHEY, CDR2 SMNVEV (reference sequence). The CDR3 spans 18 residues. The assay was immunoSEQ multiplex PCR, and TCRdb's table has in-frame clones only and misses some. The repertoire holds around 18,000 clones, with over 55% as singletons. V and J are TRBV27 and TRBJ2-1; the match to TRBD1 covers 8 bases. The receptor comes from a human donor with narcolepsy. The sequenced sample was CD45RA- memory CD8+ T cells from PBMCs. CDR3 DNA: TGTGCCAGCAGTTTATCATTTTGGGGCAGGGGGCCTGGGAATGAGCAGTTCTTC. This sequence encodes CASSLSFWGRGPGNEQFF.